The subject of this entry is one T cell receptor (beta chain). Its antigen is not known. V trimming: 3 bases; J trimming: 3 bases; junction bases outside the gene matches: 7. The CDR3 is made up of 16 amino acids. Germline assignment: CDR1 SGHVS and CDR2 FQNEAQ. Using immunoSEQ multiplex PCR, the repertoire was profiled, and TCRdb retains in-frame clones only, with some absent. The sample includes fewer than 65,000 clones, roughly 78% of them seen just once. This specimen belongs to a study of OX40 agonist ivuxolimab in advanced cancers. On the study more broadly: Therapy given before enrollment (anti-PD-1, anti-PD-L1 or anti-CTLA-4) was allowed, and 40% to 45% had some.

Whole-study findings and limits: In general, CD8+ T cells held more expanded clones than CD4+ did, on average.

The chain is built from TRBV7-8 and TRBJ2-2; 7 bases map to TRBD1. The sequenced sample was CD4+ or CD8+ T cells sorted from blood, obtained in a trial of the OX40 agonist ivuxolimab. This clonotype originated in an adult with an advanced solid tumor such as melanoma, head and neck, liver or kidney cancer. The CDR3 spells CASSFAGTVYTGELFF. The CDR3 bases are TGTGCCAGCAGCTTCGCCGGGACAGTTTACACCGGGGAGCTGTTTTTT.